This T cell receptor (beta chain) was identified during a study of T cell responses to AZD1222 COVID-19 vaccine. Losses at the gene ends were 6 bases for V and 1 base for J; bases not matched to a gene: 4. CDR3 size: 16 residues. Germline-derived CDR1 and CDR2 are SEHNR and FQNEAQ (reference sequence). This clone appeared once. Only in-frame clones appear in the TCRdb table, and some are missing; sequencing was by immunoSEQ multiplex PCR. The sample contains 150,000 to 200,000 clones, more than 85% of which appear only once. The sequence was collected from an adult who received the AZD1222 COVID-19 vaccine. The sample in question was peripheral blood, obtained 28 days after the second AZD1222 dose. The chain employs TRBV7-9 and TRBJ2-2; 11 bases match TRBD2. The CDR3 nucleotides read TGTGCCAGCAGGCCGCTAGCGGGGGGGAACACCGGGGAGCTGTTTTTT. Its protein product is CASRPLAGGNTGELFF. The full variable domain, its missing parts supplied by reference TRBV7-9 and TRBJ2-2, is DTGVSQNPRHKITKRGQNVTFRCDPISEHNRLYWYRQTLGQGPEFLTYFQNEAQLEKSRLLSDRFSAERPKGSFSTLEIQRTEQGDSAMYLCASRPLAGGNTGELFFGEGSRLTVL.